This T cell receptor beta chain appears in the sequencing data of a study of blood T cell repertoires in COVID-19. For the study at large: The cDNA or gDNA used as material had been derived from T cells, B-cell-depleted T cells, or PBMCs.

This clone was observed a handful of times. The CDR3 has 15 amino acids. CDR1 MNHEY and CDR2 SVGAGI come from the germline V gene. V lost 5 bases and J lost 4; bases outside the gene matches: 9. The assay was immunoSEQ multiplex PCR, and TCRdb's table has in-frame clones only and misses some. The data hold about 400,000 clones, with 70% to 90% observed a single time. This TCR was sampled from a middle-aged woman with acute COVID-19. Material for sequencing was PBMCs or T cells enriched from blood (not recorded which). The chain couples TRBV6-5 to TRBJ1-1; 8 bases map to TRBD1. The CDR3 reads CASSPRTGSPTEAFF. For the CDR3, the DNA is TGTGCCAGCAGTCCAAGGACAGGGTCGCCCACTGAAGCTTTCTTT.